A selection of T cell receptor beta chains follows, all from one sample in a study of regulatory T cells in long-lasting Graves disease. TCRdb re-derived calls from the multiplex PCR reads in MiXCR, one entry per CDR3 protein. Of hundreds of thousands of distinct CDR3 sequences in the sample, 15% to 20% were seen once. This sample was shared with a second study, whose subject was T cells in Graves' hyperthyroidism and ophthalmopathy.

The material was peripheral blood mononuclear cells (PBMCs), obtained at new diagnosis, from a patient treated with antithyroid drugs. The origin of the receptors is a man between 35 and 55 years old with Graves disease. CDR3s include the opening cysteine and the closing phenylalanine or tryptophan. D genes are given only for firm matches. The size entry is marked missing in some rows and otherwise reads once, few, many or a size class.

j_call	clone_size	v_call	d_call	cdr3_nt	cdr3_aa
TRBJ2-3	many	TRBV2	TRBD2	TGTGCCAGCAGTGAACGAGCGGGGGGTCGCACAGATACGCAGTATTTT	CASSERAGGRTDTQYF
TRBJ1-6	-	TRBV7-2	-	TGTGCCAGCAGCTTCAGGGGTCCTCCCTATAATTCACCCCTCCACTTT	CASSFRGPPYNSPLHF
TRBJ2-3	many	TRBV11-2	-	TGTGCCAGCAGCTCTATCCGGGGGGATACGCAGTATTTT	CASSSIRGDTQYF
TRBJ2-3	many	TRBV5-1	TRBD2	TGCGCCAGCAGCCTATGGACTAGCGGGGGCACAGATACGCAGTATTTT	CASSLWTSGGTDTQYF
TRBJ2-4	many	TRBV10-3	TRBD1	TGTGCCATCAGTGAAATGACAGGGCGGGCCAAAAACATTCAGTACTTC	CAISEMTGRAKNIQYF
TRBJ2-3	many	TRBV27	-	TGTGCCAGCAGCACACTAGGTGGGGCCACCGATACGCAGTATTTT	CASSTLGGATDTQYF
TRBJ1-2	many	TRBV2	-	TGTGCCAGCAGTGAAGCGCATGGGGATGGCTACACCTTC	CASSEAHGDGYTF
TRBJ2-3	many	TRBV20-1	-	TGCAGTGCTCAGGGGCGGCCCCGGAGGACAGATACGCAGTATTTT	CSAQGRPRRTDTQYF
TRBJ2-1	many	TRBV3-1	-	TGTGCCAGCAGCCAAGTTTTCAATGAGCAGTTCTTC	CASSQVFNEQFF
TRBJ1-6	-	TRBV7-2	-	TGTGCCAGCAGCTTAGGGGGGGTCGGGAGGGTTAATTCACCCCTCCACTTT	CASSLGGVGRVNSPLHF
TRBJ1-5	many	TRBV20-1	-	TGCAGTGCTAGACTTCCAGGGCATAGCAATCAGCCCCAGCATTTT	CSARLPGHSNQPQHF
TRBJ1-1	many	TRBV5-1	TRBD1	TGCGCCAGCAGCGCCTGGACAGGGGGCAGGACTGAAGCTTTCTTT	CASSAWTGGRTEAFF
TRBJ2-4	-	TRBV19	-	TGTGCCAGTAGTCTATGGACCTCAAACATTCAGTACTTC	CASSLWTSNIQYF
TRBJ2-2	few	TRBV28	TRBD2	TGTGCCAGCAGTTTATATGAGCGGGGGCGCACCGGGGAGCTGTTTTTT	CASSLYERGRTGELFF
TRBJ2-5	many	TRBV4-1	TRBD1	TGCGCCAGCAGCCAAGGTCAGGGGGCTTACCTACAAGAGACCCAGTACTTC	CASSQGQGAYLQETQYF
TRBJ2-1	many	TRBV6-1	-	TGTGCCAGCAGCCTCAGGATGGGGGGTATGAATGAGCAGTTCTTC	CASSLRMGGMNEQFF
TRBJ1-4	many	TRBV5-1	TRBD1	TGCGCCAGCAAGCCACAGGGGGCGCCTAATGAAAAACTGTTTTTT	CASKPQGAPNEKLFF
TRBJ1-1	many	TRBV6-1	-	TGTGCCAGCAGTCCTACTAGTGGGGAAACTGAAGCTTTCTTT	CASSPTSGETEAFF
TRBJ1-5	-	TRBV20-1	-	TGCAGTGCTGGGGGGGGTGATCAGCCCCAGCATTTT	CSAGGGDQPQHF
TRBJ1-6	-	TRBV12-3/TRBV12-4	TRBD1	TGTGCCAGCAGTTCCACCCGACAGGGGCATCCACCCCTCCACTTT	CASSSTRQGHPPLHF
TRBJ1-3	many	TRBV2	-	TGTGCCAGCAAGCAGGGAACAGGAAACACCATATATTTT	CASKQGTGNTIYF
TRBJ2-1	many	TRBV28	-	TGTGCCAGCACCGATTATATCGGGACGACCGAATTCGGGCAGTTCTTC	CASTDYIGTTEFGQFF
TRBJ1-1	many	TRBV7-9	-	TGTGTCGAGTCCTCGGTCCTCTACACTGAAGCTTTCTTT	CVESSVLYTEAFF
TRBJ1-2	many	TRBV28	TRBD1	TGTGCCAGCAGTGGGACAGGGACCTATGGCTACACCTTC	CASSGTGTYGYTF
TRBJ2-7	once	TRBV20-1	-	TGCAGTGCTAGCGCGACAGCCTACGAGCAGTACTTC	CSASATAYEQYF
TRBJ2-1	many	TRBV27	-	TGTGCCAGCAAGGTTGGAGGACACAACAATGAGCAGTTCTTC	CASKVGGHNNEQFF
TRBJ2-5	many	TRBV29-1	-	TGCAGCGTTGGGGACTCCTGGGGAGAGACCCAGTACTTC	CSVGDSWGETQYF
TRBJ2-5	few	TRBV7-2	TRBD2	TGTGCCAGCAGCGTAGCGGGGACACAAGAGACCCAGTACTTC	CASSVAGTQETQYF
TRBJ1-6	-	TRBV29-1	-	TGCAGCGTCGCTCAGGGACGACGATCACCCCTCCACTTT	CSVAQGRRSPLHF
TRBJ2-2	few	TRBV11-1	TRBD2	TGTGCCAGCAGCTTCCGGGACTACAGCACCGGGGAGCTGTTTTTT	CASSFRDYSTGELFF
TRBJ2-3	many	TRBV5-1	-	TGCGCCAGCAGCTTGGATGGGGATACGCAGTATTTT	CASSLDGDTQYF
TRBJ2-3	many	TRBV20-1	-	TGCAGTGCCAAGGTCACTACCGCGGGAGATACGCAGTATTTT	CSAKVTTAGDTQYF
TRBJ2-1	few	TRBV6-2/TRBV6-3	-	TGTGCCAGCAGTTACTTCGTTTGGGACAGCGGGAATGAGCAGTTCTTC	CASSYFVWDSGNEQFF
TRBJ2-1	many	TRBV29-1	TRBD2	TGCAGCGTTGGGAGTGGACTAGCGAATGAGCAGTTCTTC	CSVGSGLANEQFF
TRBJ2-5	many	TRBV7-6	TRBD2	TGTGCCAGCAGCTTCAACCGGGGGGGCCGGGAGACCCAGTACTTC	CASSFNRGGRETQYF
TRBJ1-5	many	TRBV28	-	TGTGCATCAGGGTCCGGACCCGGGGGCAATCAGCCCCAGCATTTT	CASGSGPGGNQPQHF
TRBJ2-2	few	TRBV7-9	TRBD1	TGTGCCAGCAGCAGACAGATTCTCCGGGACAGGATAAACACCGGGGAGCTGTTTTTT	CASSRQILRDRINTGELFF
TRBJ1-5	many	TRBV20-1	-	TGCAGTGCTAGAGATTCCGACAGGCATCAGCCCCAGCATTTT	CSARDSDRHQPQHF
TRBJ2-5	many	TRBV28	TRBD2	TGTGCCAGCAGAGGCCGGCGGGGGGGCCTAGAGACCCAGTACTTC	CASRGRRGGLETQYF
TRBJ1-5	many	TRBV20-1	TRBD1	TGCAGTGCTAAGGGACAGCTCAATCAGCCCCAGCATTTT	CSAKGQLNQPQHF
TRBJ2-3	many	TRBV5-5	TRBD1	TGTGCCAGCAGCGGTACAGGGGGAAGATCAGATACGCAGTATTTT	CASSGTGGRSDTQYF
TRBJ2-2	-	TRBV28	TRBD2	TGTGCCAGCAGTTATGTCCCTCTGGGACTAGAAGCGGAGCTGTTTTTT	CASSYVPLGLEAELFF
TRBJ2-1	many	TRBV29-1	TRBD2	TGCAGCGTTGTAGCTACGGGACTAGCGGGGGATCGGTTCTTC	CSVVATGLAGDRFF
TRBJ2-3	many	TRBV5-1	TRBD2	TGCGCCAGCAGCCTTCTAGCGGGCGGAGATACGCAGTATTTT	CASSLLAGGDTQYF
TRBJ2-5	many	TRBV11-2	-	TGTGCCAGCAGCTTAACACTAACAAAAGAGACCCAGTACTTC	CASSLTLTKETQYF